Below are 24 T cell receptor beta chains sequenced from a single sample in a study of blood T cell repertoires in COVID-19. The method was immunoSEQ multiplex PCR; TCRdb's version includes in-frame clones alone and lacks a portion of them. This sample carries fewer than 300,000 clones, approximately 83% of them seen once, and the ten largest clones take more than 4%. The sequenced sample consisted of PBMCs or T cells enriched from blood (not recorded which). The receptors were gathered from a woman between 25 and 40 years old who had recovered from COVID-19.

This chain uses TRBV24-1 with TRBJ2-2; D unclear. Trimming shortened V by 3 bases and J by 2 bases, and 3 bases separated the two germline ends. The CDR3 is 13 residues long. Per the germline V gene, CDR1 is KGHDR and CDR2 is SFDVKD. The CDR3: CATSDVNTGELFF. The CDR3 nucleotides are TGTGCCACCAGTGATGTAAACACCGGGGAGCTGTTTTTT.

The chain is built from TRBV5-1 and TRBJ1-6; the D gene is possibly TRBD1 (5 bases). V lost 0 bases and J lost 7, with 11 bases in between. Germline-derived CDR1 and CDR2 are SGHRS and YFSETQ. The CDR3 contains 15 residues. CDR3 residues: CASSLEGRVNSPLHF. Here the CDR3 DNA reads TGCGCCAGCAGCTTGGAGGGCAGGGTAAATTCACCCCTCCACTTT. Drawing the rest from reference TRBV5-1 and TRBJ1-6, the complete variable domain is KAGVTQTPRYLIKTRGQQVTLSCSPISGHRSVSWYQQTPGQGLQFLFEYFSETQRNKGNFPGRFSGRQFSNSRSEMNVSTLELGDSALYLCASSLEGRVNSPLHFGNGTRLTVT.

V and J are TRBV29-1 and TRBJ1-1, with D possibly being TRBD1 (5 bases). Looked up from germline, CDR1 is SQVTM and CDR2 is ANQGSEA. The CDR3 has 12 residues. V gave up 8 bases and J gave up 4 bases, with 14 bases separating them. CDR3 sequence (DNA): TGCAGCTGGAGGGGTGGAATCACTGAAGCTTTCTTT. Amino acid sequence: CSWRGGITEAFF.

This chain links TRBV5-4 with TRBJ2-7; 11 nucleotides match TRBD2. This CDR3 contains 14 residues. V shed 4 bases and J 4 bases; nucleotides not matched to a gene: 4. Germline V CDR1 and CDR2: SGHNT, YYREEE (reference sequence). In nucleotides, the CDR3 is TGTGCCAGCAGCATGGGACTAGCGGAATACGAGCAGTACTTC. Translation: CASSMGLAEYEQYF.

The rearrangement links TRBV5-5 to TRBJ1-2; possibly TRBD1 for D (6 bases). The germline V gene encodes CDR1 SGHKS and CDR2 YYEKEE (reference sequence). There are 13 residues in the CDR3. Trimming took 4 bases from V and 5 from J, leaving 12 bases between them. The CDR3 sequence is CASSVDRPYGYTF. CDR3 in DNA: TGTGCCAGCAGCGTCGACAGGCCTTATGGCTACACCTTC.

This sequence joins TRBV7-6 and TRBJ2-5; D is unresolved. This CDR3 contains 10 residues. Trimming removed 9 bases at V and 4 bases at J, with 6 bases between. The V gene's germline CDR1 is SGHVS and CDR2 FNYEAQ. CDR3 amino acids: CASRGETQYF. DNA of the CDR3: TGTGCCAGTCGAGGAGAGACCCAGTACTTC.

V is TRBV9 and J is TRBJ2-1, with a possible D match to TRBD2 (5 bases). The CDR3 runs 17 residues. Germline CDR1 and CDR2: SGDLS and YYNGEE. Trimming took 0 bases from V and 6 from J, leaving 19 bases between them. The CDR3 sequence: CASSVERRLARSNEQFF. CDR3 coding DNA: TGTGCCAGCAGCGTAGAGAGGCGGCTAGCACGATCCAATGAGCAGTTCTTC.

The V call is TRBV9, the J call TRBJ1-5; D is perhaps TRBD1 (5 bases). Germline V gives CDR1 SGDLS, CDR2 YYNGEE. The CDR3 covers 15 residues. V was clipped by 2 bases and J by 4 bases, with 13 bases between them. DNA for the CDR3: TGTGCCAGCAGCGTCACAGGTGCCAAGAATCAGCCCCAGCATTTT. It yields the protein CASSVTGAKNQPQHF.

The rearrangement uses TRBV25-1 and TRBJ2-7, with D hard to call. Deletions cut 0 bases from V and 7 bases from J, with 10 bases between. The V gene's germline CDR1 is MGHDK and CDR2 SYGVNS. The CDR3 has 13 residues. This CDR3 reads CASSEYPLQEQYF. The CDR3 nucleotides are TGTGCCAGCAGTGAATATCCGCTCCAGGAGCAGTACTTC.

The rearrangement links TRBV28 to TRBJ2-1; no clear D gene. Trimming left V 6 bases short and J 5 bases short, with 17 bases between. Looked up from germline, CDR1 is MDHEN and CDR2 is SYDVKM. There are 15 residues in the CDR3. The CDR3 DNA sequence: TGTGCCAGCAGGCTATTTGGGTTGCTAGACAATGAGCAGTTCTTC. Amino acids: CASRLFGLLDNEQFF.

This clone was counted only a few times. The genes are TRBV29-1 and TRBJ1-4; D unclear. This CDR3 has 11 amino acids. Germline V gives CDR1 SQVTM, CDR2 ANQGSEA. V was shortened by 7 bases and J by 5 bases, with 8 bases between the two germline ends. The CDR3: CSGAYNEKLFF. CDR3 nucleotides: TGCAGCGGGGCCTACAATGAAAAACTGTTTTTT.

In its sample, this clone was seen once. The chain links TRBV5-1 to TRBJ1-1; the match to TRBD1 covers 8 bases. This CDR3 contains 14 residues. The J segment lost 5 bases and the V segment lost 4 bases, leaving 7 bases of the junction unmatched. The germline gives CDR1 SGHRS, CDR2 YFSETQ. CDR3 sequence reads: CASSRTTGVTEAFF. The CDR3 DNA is TGCGCCAGCAGCAGAACGACAGGGGTAACTGAAGCTTTCTTT.

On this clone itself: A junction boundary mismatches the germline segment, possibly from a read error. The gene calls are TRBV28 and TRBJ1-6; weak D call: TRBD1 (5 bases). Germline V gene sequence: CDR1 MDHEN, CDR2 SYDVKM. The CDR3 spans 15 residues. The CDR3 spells CASSFGAGYKSPLHF. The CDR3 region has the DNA TGTGCCAGCAGTTTCGGGGCGGGGTATAAGTCACCCCTCCACTTT.

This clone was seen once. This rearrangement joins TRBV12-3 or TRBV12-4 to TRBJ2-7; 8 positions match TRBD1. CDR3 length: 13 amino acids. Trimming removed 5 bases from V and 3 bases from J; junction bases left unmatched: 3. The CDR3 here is CASSRTGFYEQYF. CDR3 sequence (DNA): TGTGCCAGCAGTAGGACAGGGTTCTACGAGCAGTACTTC.

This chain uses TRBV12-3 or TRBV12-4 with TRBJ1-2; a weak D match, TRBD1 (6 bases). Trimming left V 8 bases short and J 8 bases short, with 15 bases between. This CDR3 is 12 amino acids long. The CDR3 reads CASGSGTRGYTF. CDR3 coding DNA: TGTGCCAGCGGTTCCGGGACACGCGGCTACACCTTC.

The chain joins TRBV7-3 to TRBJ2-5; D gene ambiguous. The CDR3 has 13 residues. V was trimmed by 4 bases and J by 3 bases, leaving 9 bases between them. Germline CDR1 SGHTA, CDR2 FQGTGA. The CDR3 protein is CASSSHPKETQYF. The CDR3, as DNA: TGTGCCAGCAGCTCGCACCCTAAAGAGACCCAGTACTTC.

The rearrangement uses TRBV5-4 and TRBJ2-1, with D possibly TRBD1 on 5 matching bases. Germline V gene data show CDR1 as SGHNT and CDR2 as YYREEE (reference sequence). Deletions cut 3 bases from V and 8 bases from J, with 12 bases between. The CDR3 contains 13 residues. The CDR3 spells CASSSPLGDEQFF. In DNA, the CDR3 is TGTGCCAGCAGCTCGCCCCTAGGGGATGAGCAGTTCTTC.

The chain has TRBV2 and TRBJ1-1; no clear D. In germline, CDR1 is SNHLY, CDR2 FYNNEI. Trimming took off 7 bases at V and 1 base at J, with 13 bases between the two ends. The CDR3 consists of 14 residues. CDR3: CASTGWVENTEAFF. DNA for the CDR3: TGTGCCAGCACCGGGTGGGTGGAGAACACTGAAGCTTTCTTT.

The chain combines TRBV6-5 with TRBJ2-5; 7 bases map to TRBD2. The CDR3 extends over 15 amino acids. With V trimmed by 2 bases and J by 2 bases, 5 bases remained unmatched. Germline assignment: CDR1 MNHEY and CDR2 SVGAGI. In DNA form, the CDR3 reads TGTGCCAGCAGTTACAGATCTAGCGGACAAGAGACCCAGTACTTC. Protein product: CASSYRSSGQETQYF.

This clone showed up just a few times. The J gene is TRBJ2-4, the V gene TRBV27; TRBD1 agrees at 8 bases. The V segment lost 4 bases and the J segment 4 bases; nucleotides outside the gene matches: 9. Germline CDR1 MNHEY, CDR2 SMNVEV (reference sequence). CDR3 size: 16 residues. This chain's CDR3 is CASSSWGQDLKNIQYF. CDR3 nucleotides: TGTGCCAGCAGTTCATGGGGACAGGACCTAAAAAACATTCAGTACTTC.

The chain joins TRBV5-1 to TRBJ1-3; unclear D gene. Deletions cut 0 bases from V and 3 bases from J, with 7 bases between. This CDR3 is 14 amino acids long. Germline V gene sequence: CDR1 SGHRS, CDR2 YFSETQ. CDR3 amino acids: CASSLGQIGNTIYF. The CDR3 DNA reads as TGCGCCAGCAGCTTGGGGCAGATTGGAAACACCATATATTTT.

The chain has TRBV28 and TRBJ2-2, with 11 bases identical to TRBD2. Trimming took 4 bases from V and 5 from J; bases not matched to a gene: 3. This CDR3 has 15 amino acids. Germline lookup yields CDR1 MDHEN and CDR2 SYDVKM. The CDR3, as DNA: TGTGCCAGCAGTTCCAGACTAGCGGGGACCGGGGAGCTGTTTTTT. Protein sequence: CASSSRLAGTGELFF.

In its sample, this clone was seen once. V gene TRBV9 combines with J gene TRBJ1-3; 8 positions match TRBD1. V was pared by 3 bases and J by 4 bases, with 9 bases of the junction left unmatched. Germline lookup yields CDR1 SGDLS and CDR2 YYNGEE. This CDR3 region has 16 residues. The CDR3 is CASSAGTGPSGNTIYF. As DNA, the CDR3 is TGTGCCAGCAGCGCCGGGACAGGCCCATCCGGAAACACCATATATTTT.

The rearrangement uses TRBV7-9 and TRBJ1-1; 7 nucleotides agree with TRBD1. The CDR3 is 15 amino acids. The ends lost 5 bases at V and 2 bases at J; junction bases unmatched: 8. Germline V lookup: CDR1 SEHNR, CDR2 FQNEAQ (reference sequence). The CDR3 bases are TGTGCCAGCAGCCCACAGGGGTCCCCAAACACTGAAGCTTTCTTT. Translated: CASSPQGSPNTEAFF. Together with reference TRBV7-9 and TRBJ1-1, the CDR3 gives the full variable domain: DTGVSQNPRHKITKRGQNVTFRCDPISEHNRLYWYRQTLGQGPEFLTYFQNEAQLEKSRLLSDRFSAERPKGSFSTLEIQRTEQGDSAMYLCASSPQGSPNTEAFFGQGTRLTVV.